The 19 T cell receptor beta chains presented below share a single source sample, sequenced in a study of T cell clones after liver transplantation (dated by TCRdb to about 2019). The library was made by the immunoSEQ multiplex PCR assay. Here the immuneACCESS table is served through TCRdb, limited to in-frame sequences with V and J called. Missing clones are a known gap in these copies; in checked studies unresolved V genes cover under half, and the rest lacks a known reason. The sample records approximately 71,000 clones, more than 85% of which are singletons. The ten top clones hold 0.98% of the sample. Sequences were derived from CD4+ T cells from blood, sampled less than 27 months after liver transplant. These receptors were taken from a human patient who received a liver transplant. Following transplantation, T cells from the graft donor may be among those present.

The genes are TRBV11-2 and TRBJ2-7; 7 positions match TRBD1. CDR3 length: 15 amino acids. Germline V gives CDR1 SGHAT, CDR2 FQNNGV. The V and J ends lost 4 bases and 4 bases, in that order; junction bases with no gene match: 10. The CDR3 DNA sequence: TGTGCCAGCAGCTCCCTACGACAGGGTTGGTACGAGCAGTACTTC. As protein: CASSSLRQGWYEQYF.

This chain joins TRBV11-2 and TRBJ2-7; tentative D call: TRBD1 (6 bases). This CDR3 comprises 12 residues. CDR1 is SGHAT, CDR2 FQNNGV, per germline. V shed 4 bases and J shed 3 bases, with 7 bases lying between them. CDR3 protein: CASSSQGYEQYF. Written as DNA, the CDR3 is TGTGCCAGCAGCTCACAGGGCTACGAGCAGTACTTC.

In DNA, the CDR3 is TGTGCCAGCAGCTTTCGAGGGTACGAGCAGTACTTC. It specifies CASSFRGYEQYF. The chain links TRBV11-3 to TRBJ2-7; a weak D match, TRBD2 (5 bases). V gave up 3 bases and J gave up 4 bases, with 7 bases separating them. The CDR3 has 12 amino acids. Germline V gives CDR1 SGHNT, CDR2 YENEEA.

This chain joins TRBV5-1 and TRBJ2-3; the D gene is possibly TRBD1 (6 bases). The CDR3 totals 13 residues. In germline, CDR1 is SGHRS, CDR2 YFSETQ. With 4 bases removed from V and 3 bases from J, the gap between germline ends came to 9 bases. As DNA, the CDR3 is TGCGCCAGCAGCCAACAGGGTACAGATACGCAGTATTTT. Encoded protein: CASSQQGTDTQYF.

In nucleotides, the CDR3 is TGCGCCAGCAGCCAAGGGCCTCAGGGGGGTGAGCAGTTCTTC. This gives the protein CASSQGPQGGEQFF. The chain carries TRBV4-1 and TRBJ2-1; a weak D match, TRBD1 (7 bases). This CDR3 has 14 residues. Trimming took 1 base from V and 9 from J, leaving 13 bases between them. In germline, CDR1 is MGHRA, CDR2 YSYEKL.

This sequence joins TRBV4-1 and TRBJ2-2; no definite D call. Trimming left V 2 bases short and J 1 base short, with 11 bases between. The CDR3 has 16 residues. The germline V gene has CDR1 MGHRA and CDR2 YSYEKL. CDR3 bases: TGCGCCAGCAGCCAATTGCTTTTGGGGAACACCGGGGAGCTGTTTTTT. This sequence encodes CASSQLLLGNTGELFF.

Here the CDR3 reads CASSLVVGGEQYF. In nucleotides, the CDR3 is TGTGCCAGCAGCTTGGTGGTAGGGGGCGAGCAGTACTTC. V and J are TRBV7-2 and TRBJ2-7, with a possible D match to TRBD1 (6 bases). Trimming took off 3 bases at V and 6 bases at J, with 12 bases between the two ends. Germline CDR1 reads SGHTA; CDR2 reads FQGNSA. The CDR3 sequence is 13 residues long.

V gene TRBV6-6 combines with J gene TRBJ2-1, with D possibly being TRBD1 or TRBD2 (6 bases each). V shed 10 bases and J shed 4 bases, with 17 bases lying between them. This CDR3 is 14 amino acids long. Germline V lookup: CDR1 MNHNY, CDR2 SVGAGI (reference sequence). The CDR3 loop reads CATASRGAYNEQFF. DNA for the CDR3: TGTGCCACCGCTTCAAGGGGGGCGTACAATGAGCAGTTCTTC.

This rearrangement joins TRBV6-5 to TRBJ2-7; TRBD1 matches 9 bases. This CDR3 is 14 amino acids long. CDR1 is MNHEY and CDR2 is SVGAGI in the germline V gene. The junction had 8 bases not matched to a gene; V was cut back by 6 bases and J by 5 bases. CDR3 coding DNA: TGTGCCAGCAGGAGACAGGGGGGTAACAACGAGCAGTACTTC. Translating it yields CASRRQGGNNEQYF.

V is TRBV5-1 and J is TRBJ2-1, with 13 bases identical to TRBD2. This CDR3 comprises 14 residues. V trimming: 4 bases; J trimming: 10 bases; junction bases outside the gene matches: 5. Germline CDR1 and CDR2: SGHRS and YFSETQ. The CDR3 bases are TGCGCCAGCAGCGAGGGACTAGCGGGAAGCGAGCAGTTCTTC. This sequence encodes CASSEGLAGSEQFF.

The chain employs TRBV7-2 and TRBJ2-7; 10 bases agree with TRBD2. From germline, CDR1 is SGHTA and CDR2 FQGNSA. J lost 4 bases, V lost 5 bases, and 11 bases had no gene match. The CDR3 runs 16 residues. The DNA of the CDR3 is TGTGCCAGCAGCACTCCAATAGCGGGAGGAAAGTACGAGCAGTACTTC. This codes for CASSTPIAGGKYEQYF. The variable domain in full, completed from reference TRBV7-2 and TRBJ2-7, reads GAGVSQSPSNKVTEKGKDVELRCDPISGHTALYWYRQSLGQGLEFLIYFQGNSAPDKSGLPSDRFSAERTGGSVSTLTIQRTQQEDSAVYLCASSTPIAGGKYEQYFGPGTRLTVT.

The chain links TRBV28 to TRBJ2-7, with 7 bases fitting TRBD1. Per the germline V gene, CDR1 is MDHEN and CDR2 is SYDVKM. Unmatched junction bases numbered 24, after V lost 3 bases and J lost 1 base. The CDR3 is made up of 21 amino acids. The CDR3 DNA follows: TGTGCCAGCAGTTTCGGGAAGGCAGGGGGTGTTTGGAAAGCCCAATCCTACGAGCAGTACTTC. The encoded protein is CASSFGKAGGVWKAQSYEQYF.

The gene calls are TRBV27 and TRBJ2-7, with 9 nucleotides matching TRBD1. Germline V gene sequence: CDR1 MNHEY, CDR2 SMNVEV (reference sequence). The junction had 20 bases not matched to a gene; V was cut back by 6 bases and J by 5 bases. This CDR3 has 18 amino acids. CDR3 sequence (DNA): TGTGCCAGCAGCATAAATCCGGGACAGGGAACAACCGACCACGAGCAGTACTTC. It is translated as CASSINPGQGTTDHEQYF.

The chain carries TRBV5-1 and TRBJ1-1, with D uncertain. V was pared by 0 bases and J by 1 base, with 10 bases between. The CDR3 extends over 15 amino acids. CDR1 is SGHRS, CDR2 YFSETQ, per germline. This CDR3 reads CASSLGVGENTEAFF. The CDR3 DNA sequence: TGCGCCAGCAGCTTGGGGGTGGGCGAGAACACTGAAGCTTTCTTT.

This chain uses TRBV29-1 with TRBJ2-7; TRBD1 is a possible D gene (6 bases). The V end was cut by 4 bases, the J end by 3 bases, with 19 bases between. CDR1 SQVTM and CDR2 ANQGSEA come from the germline V gene. CDR3 size: 15 residues. The CDR3 bases are TGCAGCGTTGCCCCCCGACTCCGGGACAACTACGAGCAGTACTTC. It translates to CSVAPRLRDNYEQYF.

The rearrangement uses TRBV21-1 and TRBJ2-5; TRBD1 is the table's D call, not checked against the DNA. TRBV21-1 is an annotated pseudogene. The CDR3 is 14 amino acids. The CDR3 DNA sequence: TGTGCCAGCAGCAAAGACAGGTGGAAAGAGACCCAGTACTTC. Translating it yields CASSKDRWKETQYF.

This chain links TRBV7-2 with TRBJ2-3; perhaps D is TRBD1 or TRBD2 (5 bases each). Germline V gene lookup returns CDR1 SGHTA and CDR2 FQGNSA. This CDR3 region has 14 residues. The V end lost 9 bases, the J end lost 0 bases, and 13 bases lay between the germline ends. The CDR3 DNA is TGTGCCAGTCCGGGACCCATCAGCACAGATACGCAGTATTTT. This codes for CASPGPISTDTQYF.

The V and J genes are TRBV18 and TRBJ1-1, with D tentatively TRBD1 (5 bases). The CDR3 has 15 residues. V was cut by 6 bases and J by 4 bases, with 18 bases left in between. Germline CDR1 KGHSH, CDR2 LQKENI. CDR3 amino acids: CASSPPTGEATEAFF. The CDR3, as DNA: TGTGCCAGCTCCCCCCCCACGGGGGAGGCCACTGAAGCTTTCTTT. The whole variable domain, filled in from reference TRBV18 and TRBJ1-1, reads NAGVMQNPRHLVRRRGQEARLRCSPMKGHSHVYWYRQLPEEGLKFMVYLQKENIIDESGMPKERFSAEFPKEGPSILRIQQVVRGDSAAYFCASSPPTGEATEAFFGQGTRLTVV.

The chain couples TRBV7-8 to TRBJ1-4; D may be TRBD1 (5 bases). V dropped 5 bases and J dropped 5 bases, with 15 bases sitting between them. This CDR3 has 15 residues. Per germline, CDR1 SGHVS and CDR2 FQNEAQ. This CDR3 is CASSPLDRPNEKLFF. The CDR3 DNA reads TGTGCCAGCAGCCCGCTAGACAGACCCAATGAAAAACTGTTTTTT. The variable domain in full, completed from reference TRBV7-8 and TRBJ1-4, reads GAGVSQSPRYKVAKRGQDVALRCDPISGHVSLFWYQQALGQGPEFLTYFQNEAQLDKSGLPSDRFFAERPEGSVSTLKIQRTQQEDSAVYLCASSPLDRPNEKLFFGSGTQLSVL.